This T cell receptor (beta chain) is from a study of post-analysis software for immune sequencing data. Study findings and constraints: Multiple sclerosis patients had significantly lower normalized Chao1 diversity than controls. A handful of TRBV segments appeared more often in patients than in controls, and TRBV5-6, TRBV5-1 and TRBV20-1 were among these.

This clonotype was counted once. Its cognate antigen is unknown. Included in the TCR beta cDNA libraries were unique molecular identifiers. Yield was 450,000 to 650,000 cDNA molecules from around 1 to 9.1 million T cells. A single record per CDR3 protein comes from TCRdb applying MiXCR to the PCR reads. Here the sample spans about 810,000 distinct CDR3 sequences, approximately 57% being singletons. Germline V gene data show CDR1 as MNHEY and CDR2 as SMNVEV (reference sequence). This CDR3 comprises 15 residues. V was clipped by 6 bases and J by 4 bases, with 19 bases between them. The specimen sequenced was blood. The clonotype was recovered from a girl aged 10-17 years with multiple sclerosis. The chain is built from TRBV27 and TRBJ2-7, with D possibly being TRBD1 or TRBD2 (5 bases each). The DNA for the CDR3 is TGTGCCAGCAGCCCCATCCCGGGGCTAGGGTACGAGCAGTACTTC. This translates into CASSPIPGLGYEQYF.